The 18 T cell receptor beta chains below come from one sample, sequenced in a study of T cell changes during pregnancy in multiple sclerosis. Sequenced by immunoSEQ multiplex PCR; TCRdb stores in-frame clones only, minus some. The sample includes some 13,000 clones, 85% to 90% of them seen just once. Sample: CD8+ T cells from peripheral blood mononuclear cells, taken in the second trimester of pregnancy. The receptors derive from a female donor in good health, enrolled as a control in a pregnancy study.

The chain joins TRBV11-2 to TRBJ2-2, with D perhaps TRBD2 (5 bases). In germline, CDR1 is SGHAT, CDR2 FQNNGV. Deletions cut 5 bases from V and 10 bases from J, with 8 bases between. The CDR3 sequence is 11 residues long. CDR3 sequence (DNA): TGTGCCAGCAGCCCGGGAAAGGAGCTGTTTTTT. This sequence encodes CASSPGKELFF.

The J gene is TRBJ1-2, the V gene TRBV2; 7 nucleotides match TRBD1. This CDR3 region has 16 residues. The V gene's germline CDR1 is SNHLY and CDR2 FYNNEI. J gave up 8 bases and V 3 bases, and 15 bases lay outside the gene matches. CDR3 nucleotides: TGTGCCAGCAGTGAGAAGGGACAGAGGATTATGAGGGGCTACACCTTC. Amino acids: CASSEKGQRIMRGYTF.

The chain has TRBV7-9 and TRBJ1-4; D is perhaps TRBD1 (6 bases). The CDR3 sequence is 15 residues long. Germline lookup yields CDR1 SEHNR and CDR2 FQNEAQ (reference sequence). Trimming removed 5 bases from V and 8 bases from J, with 18 bases in between. The CDR3 bases are TGTGCCAGCAGCGTACAAACAGGGAGGGAAGAAAAACTGTTTTTT. Amino acids: CASSVQTGREEKLFF.

This clone was seen just once. The chain recombines TRBV10-1 with TRBJ2-7; D is possibly TRBD1 (6 bases). The germline V gene encodes CDR1 WNHNN and CDR2 SYGVQD (reference sequence). The CDR3 is 13 residues long. V was shortened by 3 bases and J by 7 bases, with 13 bases between the two germline ends. In nucleotides, the CDR3 is TGCGCCAGCAGTGACATCACAGGGAGTGAGCAGTACTTC. It is translated as CASSDITGSEQYF.

The chain combines TRBV4-3 with TRBJ2-3, with D maybe TRBD1 (6 bases). The CDR3 is made up of 16 amino acids. Germline values: CDR1 LGHNA, CDR2 YSLEER. Trimming removed 0 bases from V and 5 bases from J, with 15 bases in between. The CDR3 nucleotides are TGCGCCAGCAGCCAAGAAAGCGGTCTCAGGGGAGATACGCAGTATTTT. It yields the protein CASSQESGLRGDTQYF.

This clone was found a few times. The rearrangement links TRBV7-8 to TRBJ1-5; D is unresolved. The CDR3 totals 15 residues. V lost 5 bases and J 5 bases, leaving 16 bases between the germline ends. CDR1 is SGHVS and CDR2 is FQNEAQ in the germline V gene. CDR3 sequence (DNA): TGTGCCAGCAGCCCGGGTCTCGGAGTAGATCAGCCCCAGCATTTT. As protein: CASSPGLGVDQPQHF.

The genes are TRBV9 and TRBJ1-1, with 8 bases that match TRBD1. The junction had 5 bases not matched to a gene; V was cut back by 1 base and J by 9 bases. This CDR3 is 13 amino acids long. CDR1 is SGDLS, CDR2 YYNGEE, per germline. The CDR3 region is CASSVSWDRKAFF. Written as DNA, the CDR3 is TGTGCCAGCAGCGTATCCTGGGACAGGAAAGCTTTCTTT.

J is TRBJ1-6 and V is TRBV4-3; D remains unclear. The CDR3 spans 14 residues. CDR1 is LGHNA, CDR2 YSLEER, per germline. Deletions cut 1 base from V and 7 bases from J, with 8 bases between. The CDR3: CASSQVTENSPLHF. CDR3 coding DNA: TGCGCCAGCAGCCAAGTTACTGAGAATTCACCCCTCCACTTT.

V usage is TRBV6-6 and J usage is TRBJ2-3, with D maybe TRBD2 (5 bases). Trimming removed 3 bases at V and 4 bases at J, with 14 bases between. CDR1 and CDR2 (germline): MNHNY, SVGAGI (reference sequence). The CDR3 is 15 amino acids. The chain's CDR3 is CASSYSLPDSDTQYF. In DNA, the CDR3 is TGTGCCAGCAGTTATTCACTCCCGGACTCAGATACGCAGTATTTT.

This chain uses TRBV6-6 with TRBJ2-1; D perhaps matches TRBD1 (5 bases). The CDR3 has 14 residues. Trimming shortened V by 4 bases and J by 4 bases, and 11 bases separated the two germline ends. Germline values: CDR1 MNHNY, CDR2 SVGAGI (reference sequence). CDR3: CASSWTPAYNEQFF. DNA of the CDR3: TGTGCCAGCAGTTGGACACCGGCGTACAATGAGCAGTTCTTC.

The V call is TRBV6-5, the J call TRBJ2-7; 10 bases line up with TRBD2. V was clipped by 3 bases and J by 0 bases; unmatched bases: 2. This CDR3 contains 15 residues. Germline-derived CDR1 and CDR2 are MNHEY and SVGAGI. This chain's CDR3 is CASSYRLAGSYEQYF. In nucleotides, the CDR3 is TGTGCCAGCAGTTATCGACTAGCGGGCTCCTACGAGCAGTACTTC.

V is TRBV27 and J is TRBJ2-7; TRBD2 agrees at 7 bases. Per germline, CDR1 MNHEY and CDR2 SMNVEV (reference sequence). V lost 3 bases and J lost 4; bases outside the gene matches: 15. CDR3 length equals 17 residues. The CDR3 DNA follows: TGTGCCAGCAGTTTGAGGATATCCAGCGGGGTAGCGTACGAGCAGTACTTC. Amino acid sequence: CASSLRISSGVAYEQYF.

The V call is TRBV19, the J call TRBJ2-1, with 11 bases fitting TRBD2. The ends lost 2 bases at V and 13 bases at J; junction bases unmatched: 4. This CDR3 contains 13 residues. In germline, CDR1 is LNHDA, CDR2 SQIVND (reference sequence). The CDR3 is CASSILSGGAQFF. The CDR3 nucleotides read TGTGCCAGTAGTATACTTAGCGGGGGGGCCCAGTTCTTC.

The rearrangement joins TRBV7-9 to TRBJ1-2; D possibly corresponds to TRBD1 (6 bases). Germline V gene sequence: CDR1 SEHNR, CDR2 FQNEAQ (reference sequence). Trimming removed 8 bases at V and 8 bases at J, with 15 bases between. CDR3 length equals 12 residues. The CDR3 bases are TGTGCCAGCCGGGGGGGCGGGCGAGGCTACACCTTC. This codes for CASRGGGRGYTF.

CDR3 residues: CASSSGDSVYGYTF. CDR3 in DNA: TGTGCCAGCAGCTCAGGGGATTCAGTCTATGGCTACACCTTC. This chain uses TRBV7-9 with TRBJ1-2; TRBD1 might be the D (6 bases). The CDR3 loop spans 14 amino acids. CDR1 and CDR2 (germline): SEHNR, FQNEAQ (reference sequence). Trimming took off 4 bases at V and 4 bases at J, with 13 bases between the two ends.

Judged by abundance, this clone is medium-sized. The CDR3 here is CASSVPGVADTQYF. DNA for the CDR3: TGTGCCAGCAGTGTCCCCGGGGTGGCAGATACGCAGTATTTT. V and J are TRBV6-5 and TRBJ2-3; tentative D call: TRBD2 (5 bases). CDR3 length: 14 amino acids. From germline, CDR1 is MNHEY and CDR2 SVGAGI. Trimming removed 5 bases from V and 4 bases from J, with 13 bases in between.

V and J are TRBV10-2 and TRBJ2-1, with 11 bases fitting TRBD1. CDR1 is WSHSY, CDR2 SAAADI, per germline. The CDR3 totals 15 residues. Unmatched junction bases numbered 10, after V lost 7 bases and J lost 8 bases. The CDR3 bases are TGCGCCAGCATTTTAGGACAGGGGGCGCGTTATGAGCAGTTCTTC. This codes for CASILGQGARYEQFF.

V and J are TRBV9 and TRBJ1-2; perhaps TRBD1 as D (5 bases). This CDR3 is built from 12 residues. Trimming took off 6 bases at V and 2 bases at J, with 8 bases between the two ends. Germline V gene lookup returns CDR1 SGDLS and CDR2 YYNGEE. In DNA form, the CDR3 reads TGTGCCAGCAACCAGGGAAACTATGGCTACACCTTC. This codes for CASNQGNYGYTF.